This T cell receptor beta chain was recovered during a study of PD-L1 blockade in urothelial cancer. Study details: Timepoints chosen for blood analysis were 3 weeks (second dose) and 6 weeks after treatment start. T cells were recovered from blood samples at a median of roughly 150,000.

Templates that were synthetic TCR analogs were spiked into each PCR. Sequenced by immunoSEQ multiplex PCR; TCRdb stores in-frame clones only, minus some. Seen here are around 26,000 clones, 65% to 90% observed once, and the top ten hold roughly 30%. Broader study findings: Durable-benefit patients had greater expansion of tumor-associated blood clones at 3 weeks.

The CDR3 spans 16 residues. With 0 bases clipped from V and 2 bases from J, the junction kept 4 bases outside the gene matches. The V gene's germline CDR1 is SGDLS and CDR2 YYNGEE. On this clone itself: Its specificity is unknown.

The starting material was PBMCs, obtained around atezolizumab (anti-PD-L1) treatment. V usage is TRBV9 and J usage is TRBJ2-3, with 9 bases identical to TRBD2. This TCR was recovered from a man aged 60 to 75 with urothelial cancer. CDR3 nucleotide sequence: TGTGCCAGCAGCGTAGGGGCTAGCGGGGACACAGATACGCAGTATTTT. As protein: CASSVGASGDTDTQYF.